The 29 T cell receptor beta chains presented below share a single source sample, sequenced in a study of blood T cell repertoires in COVID-19. Produced via immunoSEQ multiplex PCR; TCRdb's table is partial and in-frame only. The sample has about 250,000 clones, around 89% seen once. The material sequenced was PBMCs or T cells enriched from blood (not recorded which). The source is a woman in her forties or fifties who had recovered from COVID-19.

The V gene is TRBV6-5, the J gene TRBJ1-5; 9 bases are a match to TRBD1. Germline V gene data show CDR1 as MNHEY and CDR2 as SVGAGI. The CDR3 totals 14 residues. V shed 7 bases and J 5 bases; nucleotides not matched to a gene: 6. The CDR3 sequence is CASTGTGYDQPQHF. DNA for the CDR3: TGTGCCAGCACTGGGACAGGGTATGATCAGCCCCAGCATTTT.

The chain links TRBV28 to TRBJ2-3; 13 positions match TRBD2. Germline V lookup: CDR1 MDHEN, CDR2 SYDVKM. This CDR3 is 17 amino acids long. Unmatched junction bases numbered 8, after V lost 6 bases and J lost 2 bases. DNA for the CDR3: TGTGCCAGCAGCCTTACTAGCGGGAGGGTGATCACAGATACGCAGTATTTT. Encoded protein: CASSLTSGRVITDTQYF.

Turning to this clone: A much more abundant neighbour one base away suggests this may be a read error. J is TRBJ2-7 and V is TRBV7-9; D uncertain. Germline V CDR1 and CDR2: SEHNR, FQNEAQ (reference sequence). V was cut by 5 bases and J by 2 bases, with 7 bases left in between. The CDR3 covers 12 residues. The CDR3 loop is CASSPRPYEQYF. The CDR3 DNA is TGTGCCAGCAGCCCCCGTCCCTACGAGCAGTACTTC.

This rearrangement joins TRBV28 to TRBJ2-5, with a possible D match to TRBD1 (6 bases). The CDR3 covers 16 residues. V lost 4 bases to trimming and J lost 2 bases, with 17 bases between them. The V gene's germline CDR1 is MDHEN and CDR2 SYDVKM. CDR3 residues: CASSSPPRTAQETQYF. Written as DNA, the CDR3 is TGTGCCAGCAGTTCCCCTCCACGGACAGCACAAGAGACCCAGTACTTC.

CDR3 in DNA: TGTGCCAGCAGCCTCCGGGTCGGGAGGCCCCAGCATTTT. It encodes CASSLRVGRPQHF. The genes are TRBV6-6 and TRBJ1-5; D gene uncertain. Trimming removed 6 bases at V and 9 bases at J, with 15 bases between. The CDR3 totals 13 residues. In germline, CDR1 is MNHNY, CDR2 SVGAGI (reference sequence).

The chain is built from TRBV7-3 and TRBJ1-1, with 8 bases matching TRBD1. The V and J ends lost 0 bases and 10 bases, in that order; junction bases with no gene match: 7. CDR3 size: 14 residues. CDR1 and CDR2 from the germline V gene are SGHTA and FQGTGA. The CDR3 region is CASSLTQGVSLAFF. As DNA, the CDR3 is TGTGCCAGCAGCTTAACACAGGGGGTATCGTTAGCTTTCTTT.

The chain recombines TRBV6-5 with TRBJ2-2; D is possibly TRBD2 (5 bases). CDR3 length equals 15 residues. Deletions cut 0 bases from V and 5 bases from J, with 10 bases between. Germline V gene sequence: CDR1 MNHEY, CDR2 SVGAGI. CDR3 sequence reads: CASSYSRVGTGELFF. The CDR3 DNA follows: TGTGCCAGCAGTTACTCGAGGGTTGGAACCGGGGAGCTGTTTTTT.

V gene TRBV27 combines with J gene TRBJ2-3; 8 bases are shared with TRBD1. The CDR3 is 15 amino acids. Germline V lookup: CDR1 MNHEY, CDR2 SMNVEV (reference sequence). Trimming cost V 2 bases and J 6 bases; bases outside gene matches: 7. CDR3 sequence: CASSLSYRDRDTQYF. The CDR3 DNA reads as TGTGCCAGCAGTTTAAGTTACCGGGACAGGGATACGCAGTATTTT.

V gene TRBV10-2 combines with J gene TRBJ1-6; TRBD1 matches 9 bases. The germline gives CDR1 WSHSY, CDR2 SAAADI. V shed 5 bases, J shed 7 bases, and the junction held 6 bases outside the gene matches. This CDR3 has 15 amino acids. In DNA, the CDR3 is TGCGCCAGCAGTACAGGGGGCGCGGGGAATTCACCCCTCCACTTT. This codes for CASSTGGAGNSPLHF.

The J gene is TRBJ1-2, the V gene TRBV6-6, with 8 positions matching TRBD1. Germline lookup yields CDR1 MNHNY and CDR2 SVGAGI (reference sequence). The CDR3 contains 15 residues. The V gene end was trimmed by 2 bases and the J gene end by 2 bases; junction bases not matched to a gene: 4. CDR3 coding DNA: TGTGCCAGCAGTTACGGGCAGGGGGCGAACTATGGCTACACCTTC. Translated: CASSYGQGANYGYTF.

V and J are TRBV28 and TRBJ2-7, with 13 nucleotides matching TRBD2. V gave up 5 bases and J gave up 3 bases; unmatched junction bases: 10. Germline-derived CDR1 and CDR2 are MDHEN and SYDVKM. The CDR3 covers 17 residues. The CDR3 reads CASSLLGLAGKIYEQYF. In DNA, the CDR3 is TGTGCCAGCAGTCTCCTGGGACTAGCGGGGAAAATCTACGAGCAGTACTTC.

The chain links TRBV11-2 to TRBJ2-3; no definite D call. The CDR3 totals 12 residues. Germline V gives CDR1 SGHAT, CDR2 FQNNGV. Trimming pared 4 bases from V and 3 bases from J, leaving 5 bases between. CDR3 region: CASSSGTDTQYF. The CDR3 bases are TGTGCCAGCAGCTCCGGGACAGATACGCAGTATTTT.

This clone came up once. This chain joins TRBV6-5 and TRBJ2-4; 7 bases agree with TRBD2. The CDR3 spans 13 residues. J gave up 13 bases and V 1 base, and 7 bases lay outside the gene matches. Germline CDR1 is MNHEY and CDR2 is SVGAGI. CDR3 loop: CASSYFRGGLQYF. CDR3 sequence (DNA): TGTGCCAGCAGTTACTTCCGGGGAGGGCTGCAGTACTTC.

In DNA, the CDR3 is TGTGCCAGTAGAAGCAACTCTGGAAACACCATATATTTT. Its translation: CASRSNSGNTIYF. The rearrangement joins TRBV19 to TRBJ1-3; D is unclear. The V gene's germline CDR1 is LNHDA and CDR2 SQIVND (reference sequence). The CDR3 runs 13 residues. V was cut by 6 bases and J by 0 bases, with 6 bases left in between.

The gene calls are TRBV28 and TRBJ1-1; 10 bases align to TRBD1. CDR1 is MDHEN, CDR2 SYDVKM, per germline. J lost 0 bases, V lost 6 bases, and 13 bases had no gene match. CDR3 length: 18 residues. Here the CDR3 reads CASSGPLGTGDLNTEAFF. The CDR3 nucleotides read TGTGCCAGCAGCGGTCCTTTAGGGACAGGGGACCTGAACACTGAAGCTTTCTTT.

This clone came up once. The genes are TRBV24-1 and TRBJ2-3, with D perhaps TRBD1 (5 bases). CDR1 is KGHDR and CDR2 is SFDVKD in the germline V gene. V was trimmed by 1 base and J by 4 bases, leaving 11 bases between them. The CDR3 runs 15 residues. DNA of the CDR3: TGTGCCACCAGTGATTTAAGTAGGGGCCCAGATACGCAGTATTTT. Protein: CATSDLSRGPDTQYF.

The V gene is TRBV28, the J gene TRBJ1-2, with D perhaps matching TRBD1 (5 bases). Trimming removed 7 bases at V and 5 bases at J, with 17 bases between. Germline V CDR1 and CDR2: MDHEN, SYDVKM. The CDR3 is made up of 14 amino acids. The CDR3 sequence is CASNNNQGRYGYTF. The CDR3 nucleotides are TGTGCCAGCAATAATAACCAGGGAAGGTATGGCTACACCTTC.

This rearrangement joins TRBV29-1 to TRBJ1-4; perhaps TRBD1 as D (5 bases). V gave up 7 bases and J gave up 2 bases, with 17 bases separating them. The CDR3 spans 15 residues. The germline CDR1 and CDR2 sequences are SQVTM and ANQGSEA. This chain's CDR3 is CSASRNSGTNEKLFF. CDR3 coding DNA: TGCAGCGCATCGCGAAATTCAGGGACTAATGAAAAACTGTTTTTT. The entire variable domain, with the rest obtained from reference TRBV29-1 and TRBJ1-4, is as follows: SAVISQKPSRDICQRGTSLTIQCQVDSQVTMMFWYRQQPGQSLTLIATANQGSEATYESGFVIDKFPISRPNLTFSTLTVSNMSPEDSSIYLCSASRNSGTNEKLFFGSGTQLSVL.

The V call is TRBV7-2, the J call TRBJ2-3; D unresolved. CDR3 length equals 13 residues. The germline CDR1 and CDR2 sequences are SGHTA and FQGNSA. Trimming took 2 bases from V and 4 from J, leaving 7 bases between them. The CDR3: CASSLKPSDTQYF. DNA of the CDR3: TGTGCCAGCAGCTTAAAGCCCTCAGATACGCAGTATTTT.

This sequence joins TRBV12-3 or TRBV12-4 and TRBJ1-2; D might be TRBD1 (5 bases). V was pared by 6 bases and J by 8 bases, with 13 bases between. The CDR3 is 12 residues long. CDR3 bases: TGTGCCAGCAGGGGAGGGGTCTCCGGCTACACCTTC. Translating gives CASRGGVSGYTF.

V usage is TRBV28 and J usage is TRBJ1-4; perhaps TRBD1 as D (5 bases). Germline CDR1 reads MDHEN; CDR2 reads SYDVKM. The CDR3 has 14 amino acids. The V end was cut by 10 bases, the J end by 2 bases, with 14 bases between. As DNA, the CDR3 is TGTGCCACCATCGCAGGGCCCACTAATGAAAAACTGTTTTTT. The encoded protein is CATIAGPTNEKLFF.

The genes are TRBV28 and TRBJ1-1; D gene unclear. Germline values: CDR1 MDHEN, CDR2 SYDVKM. This CDR3 comprises 13 residues. V lost 11 bases and J 3 bases, leaving 16 bases between the germline ends. The CDR3 DNA is TGTGCCGCTAAGTCGACCCGGGACACTGAAGCTTTCTTT. Its protein product is CAAKSTRDTEAFF. Variable domain in full (rest from reference TRBV28 and TRBJ1-1): DVKVTQSSRYLVKRTGEKVFLECVQDMDHENMFWYRQDPGLGLRLIYFSYDVKMKEKGDIPEGYSVSREKKERFSLILESASTNQTSMYLCAAKSTRDTEAFFGQGTRLTVV.

The rearrangement links TRBV6-5 to TRBJ2-2; D is uncertain. The ends were cut back, 7 bases at V and 1 base at J, with 13 bases in the middle. Germline V gives CDR1 MNHEY, CDR2 SVGAGI. This CDR3 comprises 15 residues. The CDR3 spells CASTPSLKNTGELFF. The CDR3 DNA reads TGTGCCAGCACCCCGAGTTTGAAGAACACCGGGGAGCTGTTTTTT.

V usage is TRBV20-1 and J usage is TRBJ2-7; tentatively, D is TRBD2 (5 bases). Trimming took off 3 bases at V and 5 bases at J, with 17 bases between the two ends. CDR3 size: 14 residues. Germline V gene data show CDR1 as DFQATT and CDR2 as SNEGSKA (reference sequence). The CDR3 DNA is TGCAGTGCTAGTGGCCCTAGCTCTACCCACGAGCAGTACTTC. Protein: CSASGPSSTHEQYF.

The chain couples TRBV28 to TRBJ2-1; 7 positions agree with TRBD1. The CDR3 is made up of 16 amino acids. Germline V lookup: CDR1 MDHEN, CDR2 SYDVKM. V dropped 2 bases and J dropped 1; count of bases not matched to a gene: 5. The CDR3 reads CASSLGSGGSYNEQFF. The CDR3 nucleotides read TGTGCCAGCAGTTTAGGGTCAGGGGGATCCTACAATGAGCAGTTCTTC.

This clone was seen once. Other DNA sequences in this sample translate to the same CDR3. This sequence joins TRBV7-2 and TRBJ1-3, with 9 bases identical to TRBD1. J was trimmed by 2 bases and V by 3 bases; bases with no gene match: 2. This CDR3 has 15 residues. Germline lookup yields CDR1 SGHTA and CDR2 FQGNSA. CDR3: CASSLGTGTGNTIYF. The CDR3 DNA sequence: TGTGCCAGCAGCTTGGGGACAGGGACTGGAAACACCATATATTTT.

The V and J genes are TRBV24-1 and TRBJ1-5; TRBD1 matches at 7 bases. Per germline, CDR1 KGHDR and CDR2 SFDVKD. CDR3 size: 14 residues. V was clipped by 5 bases and J by 4 bases; unmatched bases: 4. CDR3 residues: CATSVQGGNQPQHF. The CDR3 DNA follows: TGTGCCACCAGTGTGCAGGGGGGAAATCAGCCCCAGCATTTT.

The genes are TRBV2 and TRBJ2-2; TRBD2 aligns across 8 bases. J was trimmed by 2 bases and V by 5 bases; bases with no gene match: 4. CDR1 and CDR2 (germline): SNHLY, FYNNEI. CDR3 length: 15 amino acids. This chain's CDR3 is CASSLAGRNTGELFF. CDR3 bases: TGTGCCAGCAGTTTAGCGGGAAGAAACACCGGGGAGCTGTTTTTT.

The chain recombines TRBV29-1 with TRBJ2-1; TRBD1 is a possible D gene (5 bases). Trimming left V 8 bases short and J 10 bases short, with 15 bases between. Germline V lookup: CDR1 SQVTM, CDR2 ANQGSEA. CDR3 size: 11 residues. The CDR3 DNA reads TGCAGCTGGGCCGTGAACAGGGAGCAGTTCTTC. The encoded protein is CSWAVNREQFF.